The next 7 T cell receptor beta chains were all read from a single sample in a study of Ad26.COV2.S vaccination and SARS-CoV-2 variants (dated by TCRdb to about 2021). The sample's time point, from its label and the paper: individuals recovered from natural SARS-CoV-2 infection. The method was the immunoSEQ multiplex PCR assay. The table comes from immuneACCESS by way of TCRdb, which keeps in-frame sequences with V and J called. Part of the clones is missing from these tables; in studies checked, under half for an unresolved V gene and the rest for unknown reasons. Across this sample there are about 350,000 clones, with approximately 90% seen only once. 3% to 5% of the sample is in the top ten clones. The sequencing used peripheral blood, collected after recovery from COVID-19. These receptor sequences come from a human donor who had recovered from COVID-19.

The chain is built from TRBV3-1 (or the pseudogene TRBV3-2) and TRBJ1-5, with TRBD1 matching 8 bases. The germline CDR1 and CDR2 sequences are LGHDT and YNNKEL (reference sequence). The CDR3 extends over 17 amino acids. Trimming took 3 bases from V and 0 from J; bases not matched to a gene: 7. The CDR3: CASSQNTGGYSNQPQHF. The CDR3 DNA reads TGTGCCAGCAGCCAGAATACAGGGGGATATAGCAATCAGCCCCAGCATTTT.

This chain uses TRBV14 with TRBJ1-2; D not resolved. Per germline, CDR1 SGHDN and CDR2 FVKESK. CDR3 length: 14 amino acids. V was trimmed by 0 bases and J by 8 bases, leaving 13 bases between them. CDR3: CASSQDMGLEGYTF. CDR3 nucleotide sequence: TGTGCCAGCAGCCAAGATATGGGGTTGGAGGGCTACACCTTC.

The rearrangement uses TRBV18 and TRBJ1-5; TRBD1 agrees at 8 bases. This CDR3 has 16 amino acids. V shed 6 bases, J shed 5 bases, and the junction held 12 bases outside the gene matches. CDR1 and CDR2 from the germline V gene are KGHSH and LQKENI. The CDR3 coding sequence is TGTGCCAGCTCTCCCACCTCGGACAGGGCGGATCAGCCCCAGCATTTT. Translation gives CASSPTSDRADQPQHF. The whole variable domain, filled in from reference TRBV18 and TRBJ1-5, reads NAGVMQNPRHLVRRRGQEARLRCSPMKGHSHVYWYRQLPEEGLKFMVYLQKENIIDESGMPKERFSAEFPKEGPSILRIQQVVRGDSAAYFCASSPTSDRADQPQHFGDGTRLSIL.

This clone was seen only once. The rearrangement joins TRBV4-1 to TRBJ1-2, with TRBD1 matching 7 bases. Unmatched junction bases numbered 14, after V lost 6 bases and J lost 4 bases. In germline, CDR1 is MGHRA, CDR2 YSYEKL. There are 16 residues in the CDR3. The CDR3 bases are TGCGCCAGCAGTCCGATGACAGGGAATGTGCTCTATGGCTACACCTTC. Its protein product is CASSPMTGNVLYGYTF.

The chain employs TRBV7-8 and TRBJ2-6; D is undetermined. V was shortened by 5 bases and J by 1 base, with 12 bases between the two germline ends. CDR1 SGHVS and CDR2 FQNEAQ come from the germline V gene. CDR3 size: 16 residues. As DNA, the CDR3 is TGTGCCAGCAGCGCAGGTTGGGGATCTGGGGCCAACGTCCTGACTTTC. Translating it yields CASSAGWGSGANVLTF.

V is TRBV19 and J is TRBJ1-3; D is unresolved. V lost 3 bases and J 0 bases, leaving 9 bases between the germline ends. CDR1 and CDR2 (germline): LNHDA, SQIVND (reference sequence). The CDR3 has 15 amino acids. The CDR3, as DNA: TGTGCCAGTAGTATTAATCGGGGCTCTGGAAACACCATATATTTT. Translation gives CASSINRGSGNTIYF.

This chain uses TRBV6-5 with TRBJ2-7; D perhaps matches TRBD2 (5 bases). CDR1 and CDR2 from the germline V gene are MNHEY and SVGAGI. CDR3 size: 12 residues. Trimming removed 6 bases at V and 5 bases at J, with 11 bases between. The CDR3 sequence is CASSLIGDEQYF. DNA of the CDR3: TGTGCCAGCAGCCTAATCGGGGACGAGCAGTACTTC.